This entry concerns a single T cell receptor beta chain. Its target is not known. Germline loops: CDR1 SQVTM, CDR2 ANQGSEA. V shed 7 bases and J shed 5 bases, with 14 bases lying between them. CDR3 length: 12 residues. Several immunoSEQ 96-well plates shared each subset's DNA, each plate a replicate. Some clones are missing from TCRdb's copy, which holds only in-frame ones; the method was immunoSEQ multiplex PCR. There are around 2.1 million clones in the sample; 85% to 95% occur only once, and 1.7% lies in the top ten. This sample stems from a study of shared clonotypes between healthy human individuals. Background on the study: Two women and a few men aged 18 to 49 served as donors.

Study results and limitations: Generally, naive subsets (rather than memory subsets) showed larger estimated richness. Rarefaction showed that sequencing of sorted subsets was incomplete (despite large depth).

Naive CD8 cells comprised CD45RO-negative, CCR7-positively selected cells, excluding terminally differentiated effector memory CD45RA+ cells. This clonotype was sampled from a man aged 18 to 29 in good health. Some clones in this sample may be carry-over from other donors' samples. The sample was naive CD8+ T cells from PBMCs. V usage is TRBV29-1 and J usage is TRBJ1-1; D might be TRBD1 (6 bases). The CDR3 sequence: CSANTGRTEAFF. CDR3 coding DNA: TGCAGCGCCAATACAGGGCGGACTGAAGCTTTCTTT.